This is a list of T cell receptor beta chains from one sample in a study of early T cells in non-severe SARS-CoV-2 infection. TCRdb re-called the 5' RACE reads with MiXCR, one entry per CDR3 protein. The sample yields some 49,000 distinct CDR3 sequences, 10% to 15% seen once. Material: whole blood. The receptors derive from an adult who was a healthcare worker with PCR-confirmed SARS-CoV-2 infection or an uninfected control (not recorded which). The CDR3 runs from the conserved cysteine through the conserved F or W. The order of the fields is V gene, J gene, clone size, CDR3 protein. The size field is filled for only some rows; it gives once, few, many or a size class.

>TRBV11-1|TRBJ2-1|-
CASSRGQGTYNEQFF
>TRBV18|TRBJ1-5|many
CASSPSGRVQPQHF
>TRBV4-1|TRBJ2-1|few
CASRPVLSYNEQFF
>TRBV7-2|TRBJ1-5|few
CASSLEGWGQPQHF
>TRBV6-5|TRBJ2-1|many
CASSRGQGGWDEQFF
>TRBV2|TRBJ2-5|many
CASIIHGGTQYF
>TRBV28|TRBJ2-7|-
CASSLRQGAYEQYF
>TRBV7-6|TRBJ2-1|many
CASSLALGANEQFF
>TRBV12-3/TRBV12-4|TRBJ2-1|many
CASRYSRAHEQFF
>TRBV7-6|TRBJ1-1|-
CASSKQGALNTEAFF
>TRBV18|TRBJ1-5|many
CASSPLGGGTEQPQHF
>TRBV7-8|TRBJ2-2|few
CASSLREQITGELFF
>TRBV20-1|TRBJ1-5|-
CSAGYRGQPQHF
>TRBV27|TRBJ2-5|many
CASSSPSGGVGETQYF
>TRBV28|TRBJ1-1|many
CASTQQGVAEAFF
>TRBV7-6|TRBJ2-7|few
CASSVTATSSYEQYF
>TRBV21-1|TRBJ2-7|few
CASSKEGQGLSSYEQYF
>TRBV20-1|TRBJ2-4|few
CSADREVKNIQYF
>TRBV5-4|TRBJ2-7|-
CASSSGATPQQYF
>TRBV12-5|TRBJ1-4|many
CASGLGRNLATNEKLFF
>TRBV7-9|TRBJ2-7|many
CASSPSSLEQYF
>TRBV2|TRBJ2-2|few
CASRSGELFF
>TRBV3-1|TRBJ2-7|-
CASRLESEQYF
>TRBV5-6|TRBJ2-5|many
CASSKGGPETQYF
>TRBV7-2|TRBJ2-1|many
CASSQGGVSSYNEQFF
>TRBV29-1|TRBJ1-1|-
CSVVVAEAFF
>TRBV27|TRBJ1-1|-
CASSPGTVTEAFF
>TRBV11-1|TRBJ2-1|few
CASSLLADLLRNEQFF
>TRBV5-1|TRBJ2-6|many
CASSFGPSGANVLTF
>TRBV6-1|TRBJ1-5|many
CASSSQGDVQPQHF
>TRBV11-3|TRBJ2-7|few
CASSLDGGTYEQYF
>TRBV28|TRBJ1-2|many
CAIIQGEGYTF
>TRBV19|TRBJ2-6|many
CASSANRAGANVLTF
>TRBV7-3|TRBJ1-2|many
CASSLQGGGYGYTF
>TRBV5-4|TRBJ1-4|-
CASSSGQINEKLFF
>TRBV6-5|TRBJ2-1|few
CASSGQGTYNEQFF
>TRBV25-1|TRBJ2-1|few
CASLATSGRDNEQFF
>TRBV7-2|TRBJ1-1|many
CASSLGGLLNTEAFF
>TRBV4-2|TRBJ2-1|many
CASSQVGEQFF
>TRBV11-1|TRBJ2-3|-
CASSFSSGGDDTQYF
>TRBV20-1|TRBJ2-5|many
CSATAGGPQETQYF
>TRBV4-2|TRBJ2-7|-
CASSQLTLATYEQYF
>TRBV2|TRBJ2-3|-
CASRERAWPDTQYF
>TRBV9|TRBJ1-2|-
CASSLLLGTANYGYTF
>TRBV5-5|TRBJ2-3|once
CASSLASFRTDTQYF
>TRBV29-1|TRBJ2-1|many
CSVEGTGYNEQFF
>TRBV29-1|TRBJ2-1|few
CSVTLAGGKNEQFF
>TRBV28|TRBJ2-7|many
CASSRSGLAGAYEQYF
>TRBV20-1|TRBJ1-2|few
CSAGRRTGGAYGYTF
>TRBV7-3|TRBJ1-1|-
CASSPGRAPEAFF
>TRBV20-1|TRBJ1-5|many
CSASRPSTGTTRQPQHF
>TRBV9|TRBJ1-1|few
CASSVGVVNTEAFF
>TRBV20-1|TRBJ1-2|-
CSARGQAFSHTNYGYTF
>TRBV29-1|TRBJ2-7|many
CSVGGTYEQYF
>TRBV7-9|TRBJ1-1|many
CATTNNTEAFF
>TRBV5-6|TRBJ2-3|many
CASRGLAEMVDTQYF
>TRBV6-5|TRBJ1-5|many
CASSKGRTSSNQPQHF
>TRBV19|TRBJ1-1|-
CASSGRGMNTEAFF
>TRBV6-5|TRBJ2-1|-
CASSYPGAIYNEQFF
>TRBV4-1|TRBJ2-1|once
CASSQDGGLLYNEQFF